This is a list of T cell receptor beta chains from one sample in a study of blood T cell repertoires in COVID-19. Profiling relied on immunoSEQ multiplex PCR, and the TCRdb table lists in-frame clones only, not all of them. The profile shows 100,000 to 150,000 clones, roughly 83% of them singletons. The sample comprised peripheral blood. These receptors came from a human donor in a cohort sampled during active COVID-19. The CDR3 runs from the conserved cysteine through the conserved F or W. Fields, in order: V gene, D gene, clone size, J gene, CDR3 protein, CDR3 DNA. A D gene is named only where the DNA matches it firmly. Size values are once, few and many counts, or a class for expanded clones, and some rows have none.

>TRBV29-1|NA|NA|TRBJ2-5
CSVDGQGEETQYF
TGCAGCGTTGATGGCCAGGGTGAAGAGACCCAGTACTTC
>TRBV6-2/TRBV6-3|NA|NA|TRBJ1-1
CASTPLRQGNTEAFF
TGTGCCAGCACCCCCCTACGGCAGGGGAACACTGAAGCTTTCTTT
>TRBV4-3|NA|NA|TRBJ2-1
CASSQDVETGGYNEQFF
TGCGCCAGCAGCCAAGATGTCGAGACAGGAGGCTACAATGAGCAGTTCTTC
>TRBV7-9|TRBD2|NA|TRBJ2-3
CASSHVGTGLALTDTQYF
TGTGCCAGCAGCCACGTTGGGACGGGACTAGCGCTCACAGATACGCAGTATTTT
>TRBV27|TRBD1|NA|TRBJ1-6
CASSLSRTGSSPLHF
TGTGCCAGCAGTTTATCCCGGACAGGGTCTTCACCCCTCCACTTT
>TRBV6-2/TRBV6-3|TRBD2|NA|TRBJ2-1
CASSPKAGLGDEQFF
TGTGCCAGCAGCCCGAAGGCGGGACTAGGGGATGAGCAGTTCTTC
>TRBV19|NA|NA|TRBJ2-7
CASTDAGQGVYEQYF
TGTGCCAGTACCGACGCGGGGCAGGGGGTTTACGAGCAGTACTTC
>TRBV3-1/TRBV3-2|TRBD2|NA|TRBJ2-2
CASSQAGHLPSGRGFGELFF
TGTGCCAGCAGCCAAGCGGGTCATTTACCTAGCGGGAGAGGATTCGGGGAGCTGTTTTTT
>TRBV6-6|NA|NA|TRBJ1-5
CASSLVGLSNQPQHF
TGTGCCAGCAGTTTAGTCGGACTCAGCAATCAGCCCCAGCATTTT
>TRBV12-3/TRBV12-4|TRBD2|NA|TRBJ2-1
CASSSLAGGEQFF
TGTGCCAGCAGTTCCTTAGCGGGAGGAGAGCAGTTCTTC
>TRBV7-8|NA|NA|TRBJ2-7
CASSLTSADFYEQYF
TGTGCCAGCAGCCTAACTTCCGCGGACTTCTACGAGCAGTACTTC
>TRBV9|TRBD2|NA|TRBJ2-7
CASSVSGISYEQYF
TGTGCCAGCAGCGTTAGCGGGATCTCCTACGAGCAGTACTTC
>TRBV7-3|NA|NA|TRBJ2-1
CASSLSGPRSYNEQFF
TGTGCCAGCAGCCTAAGCGGCCCGAGATCCTACAATGAGCAGTTCTTC
>TRBV5-4|TRBD1|NA|TRBJ1-1
CASSRDSGTEAFF
TGTGCCAGCAGCCGGGACAGCGGAACTGAAGCTTTCTTT
>TRBV27|NA|NA|TRBJ2-3
CASSLSASTFSTDTQYF
TGTGCCAGCAGTTTATCGGCCTCAACGTTCTCCACAGATACGCAGTATTTT
>TRBV7-2|NA|NA|TRBJ2-1
CASSARASAHNEQFF
TGTGCCAGCAGCGCTAGGGCTAGCGCTCACAATGAGCAGTTCTTC
>TRBV19|TRBD1|NA|TRBJ1-1
CASSSTGDTEAFF
TGTGCCAGTAGCTCCACAGGGGACACTGAAGCTTTCTTT
>TRBV7-9|NA|once|TRBJ1-2
CASSPPGGFGYTF
TGTGCCAGCAGCCCCCCCGGGGGTTTTGGCTACACCTTC
>TRBV2|TRBD1|once|TRBJ1-5
CASSAGGQSNQPQHF
TGTGCCAGCAGTGCAGGGGGGCAAAGCAATCAGCCCCAGCATTTT
>TRBV27|TRBD1|NA|TRBJ2-7
CASSFLGTVGSREQYF
TGTGCCAGCAGTTTCTTAGGGACAGTGGGATCCCGCGAGCAGTACTTC
>TRBV7-9|NA|NA|TRBJ1-1
CASSLLSVGNTEAFF
TGTGCCAGCAGCTTACTCTCGGTTGGGAACACTGAAGCTTTCTTT
>TRBV5-1|NA|NA|TRBJ1-1
CASSLTIPLNTEAFF
TGCGCCAGCAGCTTGACAATCCCTTTGAACACTGAAGCTTTCTTT
>TRBV24-1|NA|NA|TRBJ2-1
CATSGEQGIYNEQFF
TGTGCCACCAGTGGGGAGCAGGGGATCTACAATGAGCAGTTCTTC
>TRBV6-2/TRBV6-3|TRBD2|NA|TRBJ2-1
CASSSLTSDYNEQFF
TGTGCCAGCAGTAGCCTGACTAGCGACTACAATGAGCAGTTCTTC
>TRBV7-3|TRBD2|once|TRBJ2-1
CASSFTSGNNEQFF
TGTGCCAGCAGCTTTACTAGCGGAAACAATGAGCAGTTCTTC
>TRBV9|TRBD1|NA|TRBJ1-6
CASSVETGNSPLHF
TGTGCCAGCAGCGTAGAGACAGGGAATTCACCCCTCCACTTT
>TRBV7-3|NA|few|TRBJ2-2
CASSPGVYDTGELFF
TGTGCCAGCAGCCCCGGGGTTTATGACACCGGGGAGCTGTTTTTT
>TRBV15|TRBD1|NA|TRBJ1-3
CATSADDRANTIYF
TGTGCCACCAGCGCCGACGACAGGGCTAACACCATATATTTT
>TRBV5-1|TRBD1|NA|TRBJ2-1
CASMTGQGLREGNGAAYNEQFF
TGCGCCAGTATGACTGGACAGGGGCTGAGGGAGGGTAACGGGGCTGCCTACAATGAGCAGTTCTTC
>TRBV27|TRBD1|NA|TRBJ2-7
CASSPRQDRGRSGQYF
TGTGCCAGCAGTCCAAGACAGGACAGGGGGCGTTCGGGGCAGTACTTC
>TRBV7-6|NA|NA|TRBJ2-5
CASSAAGETQYF
TGTGCCAGCAGCGCGGCCGGGGAGACCCAGTACTTC
>TRBV5-1|TRBD2|NA|TRBJ2-1
CASSWTSGSPAYNEQFF
TGCGCCAGCAGCTGGACTAGCGGGAGCCCCGCCTACAATGAGCAGTTCTTC
>TRBV7-9|NA|NA|TRBJ2-7
CASSSSLVPDRQYF
TGTGCCAGCAGCTCATCCCTAGTGCCCGACAGGCAGTACTTC
>TRBV28|NA|NA|TRBJ1-5
CASSSSTWGGGNQPQHF
TGTGCCAGCAGTTCCTCCACCTGGGGGGGAGGCAATCAGCCCCAGCATTTT
>TRBV24-1|NA|NA|TRBJ2-2
CATSDLSSTGELFF
TGTGCCACCAGTGATTTATCTTCCACCGGGGAGCTGTTTTTT
>TRBV6-5|NA|NA|TRBJ1-2
CASSLSDSGGYTF
TGTGCCAGCAGCCTTAGCGACAGCGGGGGCTACACCTTC
>TRBV2|NA|NA|TRBJ1-1
CASSSFGGRGNEAFF
TGTGCCAGCAGCTCGTTCGGAGGCCGTGGAAATGAAGCTTTCTTT